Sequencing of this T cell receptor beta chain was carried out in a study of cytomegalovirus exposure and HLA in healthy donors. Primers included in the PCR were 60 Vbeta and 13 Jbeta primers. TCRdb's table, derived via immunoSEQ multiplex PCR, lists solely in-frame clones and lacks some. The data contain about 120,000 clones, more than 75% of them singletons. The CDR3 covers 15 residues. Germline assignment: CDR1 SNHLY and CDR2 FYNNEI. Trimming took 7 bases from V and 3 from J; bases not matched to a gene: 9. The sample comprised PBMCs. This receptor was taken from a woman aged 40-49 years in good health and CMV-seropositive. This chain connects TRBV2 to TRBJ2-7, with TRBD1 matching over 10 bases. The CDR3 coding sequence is TGTGCCAGCACCCCATTGGGACAGGGGCACTACGAGCAGTACTTC. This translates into CASTPLGQGHYEQYF.